This TCR beta chain was found in a study of cytomegalovirus exposure and HLA in healthy donors. Method: immunoSEQ multiplex PCR; TCRdb's copy keeps in-frame clones and lacks some. The sample includes tens of thousands of clones, over 85% of them seen just once. Germline loops: CDR1 SGHRS, CDR2 YFSETQ. V gave up 0 bases and J gave up 9 bases, with 15 bases separating them. The CDR3 length is 14 residues. Findings and caveats of the study: Later, an analysis found that TCR clusters from the first cohort tended to co-occur in the 120 validation repertoires. Altogether, some 160 TCR beta chains were recorded as cytomegalovirus-associated.

About this clone: What it recognizes is unknown.

The genes are TRBV5-1 and TRBJ1-1; D not certain. The TCR was taken from a woman aged 25 to 39 in good health and CMV-seropositive. The sample comprised PBMCs. CDR3 sequence (DNA): TGCGCCAGCAGCTTGGTGAGGGAGCAGAGCAAAGCTTTCTTT. This gives the protein CASSLVREQSKAFF.